This T cell receptor beta chain was obtained from a study of cytomegalovirus exposure and HLA in healthy donors. General study findings and limits: Highly shared sequence variants in one cluster were likely a sequencing artifact. A later analysis by the authors found several of the most significant clusters apparently linked to common viral pathogens. The listing of approximately 160 TCR beta chains classed them as cytomegalovirus-associated.

Comment on this clone: Its antigen is as yet unknown.

Primers included in the PCR were 60 Vbeta and 13 Jbeta primers. Profiled with immunoSEQ multiplex PCR; TCRdb holds only in-frame clones, not every one. The sample shows under 100,000 clones, around 79% of them seen only once. Germline-derived CDR1 and CDR2 are MGHRA and YSYEKL. The CDR3 contains 16 residues. V was cut by 0 bases and J by 4 bases, with 12 bases left in between. This chain links TRBV4-1 with TRBJ2-2, with D unclear. The material sequenced was PBMCs. The receptor comes from a man younger than 40 in good health and CMV-seronegative. The DNA of the CDR3 is TGCGCCAGCAGCCAAGATTTTGTGCGGCCCACCGGGGAGCTGTTTTTT. Translated: CASSQDFVRPTGELFF.